This TCR beta chain was identified in a study of cytomegalovirus exposure and HLA in healthy donors. Study conclusions and caveats: Reportedly, a later analysis found an Asian-associated ancestry cluster had fewer N-insertions than the roughly 630-donor mean.

For this clone: Its antigen is not known.

This CDR3 region has 12 residues. CDR1 is SQVTM, CDR2 ANQGSEA, per germline. V was shortened by 6 bases and J by 4 bases, with 12 bases between the two germline ends. PCR amplification relied on 60 Vbeta primers (plus 13 Jbeta primers). TCRdb keeps only in-frame clones here, not all; method: immunoSEQ multiplex PCR. Counted here are 130,000 or so clones, 61% occurring once; the ten biggest clones make up less than 2%. The TCR was taken from a male donor in good health and CMV-seronegative. The sequencing sample was made of PBMCs. The V call is TRBV29-1, the J call TRBJ1-1, with D possibly TRBD1 on 6 matching bases. CDR3 bases: TGCAGCGTCCGGGACACCATCACTGAAGCTTTCTTT. As protein: CSVRDTITEAFF.